This T cell receptor beta chain derives from a study of PD-1 blockade in classical Hodgkin lymphoma. Each patient experienced a relapse that followed autologous stem cell transplantation, and brentuximab vedotin exposure varied. Trimming at V came to 0 bases and at J to 7 bases, leaving 11 bases not matched to a gene. This CDR3 is 16 amino acids long. Per the germline V gene, CDR1 is GTSNPN and CDR2 is SVGIG (reference sequence). TCRdb keeps only in-frame clones here, not all; method: immunoSEQ multiplex PCR. The sample consists of some 24,000 clones, approximately 80% of them appearing once. This specimen was peripheral blood mononuclear cells (PBMCs), taken at baseline. This chain joins TRBV30 and TRBJ2-3, with 9 positions matching TRBD1. The TCR originated in a human donor with classical Hodgkin lymphoma. CDR3 in amino acids: CAWSVIGTGIRNTQYF. The CDR3 region has the DNA TGTGCCTGGAGTGTAATCGGGACAGGGATACGTAATACGCAGTATTTT. The full variable domain, in which reference TRBV30 and TRBJ2-3 provide the parts outside the CDR3, is SQTIHQWPATLVQPVGSPLSLECTVEGTSNPNLYWYRQAAGRGLQLLFYSVGIGQISSEVPQNLSASRPQDRQFILSSKKLLLSDSGFYLCAWSVIGTGIRNTQYFGPGTRLTVL.